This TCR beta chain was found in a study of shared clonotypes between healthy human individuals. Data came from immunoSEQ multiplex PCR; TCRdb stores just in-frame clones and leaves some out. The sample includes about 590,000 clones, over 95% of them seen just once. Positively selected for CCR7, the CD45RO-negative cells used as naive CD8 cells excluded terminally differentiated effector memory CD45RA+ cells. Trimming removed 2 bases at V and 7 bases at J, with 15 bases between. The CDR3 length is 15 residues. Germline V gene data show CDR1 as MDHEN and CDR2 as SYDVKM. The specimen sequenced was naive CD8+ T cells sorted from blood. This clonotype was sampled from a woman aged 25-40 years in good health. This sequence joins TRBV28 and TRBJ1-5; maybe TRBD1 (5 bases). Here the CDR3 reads CASSLGPGKGQPQHF. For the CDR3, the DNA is TGTGCCAGCAGTTTAGGACCAGGGAAAGGGCAGCCCCAGCATTTT.